This section outlines one TCR beta chain sequence together with its context. This clone was recorded once. Its target antigen remains unknown. The input lacks base qualities; no much larger clone sits a single base away. The sample comes from a study of shared clonotypes between healthy human individuals (dated by TCRdb to about 2020). Study-wide context: The cohort included three men and a couple of women between 18 and 49 years of age. Between about 0.9 and 8.9 billion PBMCs per donor were obtained by leukapheresis. To increase sequencing depth and limit assay-specific biases, different laboratories used diverse techniques to prepare libraries and sequence TCR repertoires. Blood TCR repertoires of about 5 healthy adults were deeply sequenced to estimate repertoire size and the extent of clonotype sharing between individuals. For each donor, three plates each were used for CD4 naive and CD4 memory, two plates were used for CD8 naive, and one plate was used for CD8 memory. Broad study findings and their caveats: Naive subsets generally had larger estimated clonotype richness than memory subsets did. Sharing across a few donors was observed for approximately 5% of naive CD4, about 4% of naive CD8, about 2.5% of memory CD4, and less than 0.45% of memory CD8 clonotypes. Rarefaction of sorted-subset datasets indicated incomplete sequencing despite the large sequencing depth. The small number of donors limited the genetic and exposure-history diversity represented. Pairwise subsampling indicated that sequencing depth was expected to affect the degree of clonotype sharing among donors. Sampling was restricted to blood, and TCR repertoires in tissues likely differ from the TCR repertoires found in blood. Compared with non-shared clonotypes, clonotypes shared by all four sorted-subset donors had higher generation probabilities.

The donors were healthy, HIV-negative adults with no recently reported acute infections or vaccinations. Every donor was a Caucasian adult living in Nashville, Tennessee, USA. CD4+ T cells were enriched through magnetic negative selection, after which naive cells were positively selected on CD45RA and the remaining negative fraction served as the memory subset. After blood collection by leukapheresis, PBMCs were isolated using Ficoll-Histopaque density gradient centrifugation and then cryopreserved in the vapor phase of liquid nitrogen. Purity and quantity of every magnetically sorted T cell population were checked by analytical flow cytometry. Each sorted fraction had its genomic DNA isolated and then quantified by UV absorbance on a Nanodrop 2000c. CDR1 and CDR2 (LGHNT, FRNRAP) derive from the germline V gene. There are 11 amino acids in the CDR3, from cysteine to phenylalanine inclusive. Kept here is only the CDR3 DNA, which spans 33 bases and is read in frame from base 1. V lost 4 bases and J lost 8 bases; the stretch between them is 5 bases long.

Using the deep immunoSEQ assay, TCR CDR3 regions were amplified from genomic DNA by multiplex PCR. Extracted genomic DNA from each cell subset was spread evenly across all wells of several immunoSEQ 96-well plates, with each plate serving as a replicate. For sorted subsets, each replicate PCR was loaded with roughly 0.2 ug genomic DNA, equivalent to 30,000 or so T cell genomes. The purified libraries were quantified using a Qubit 3.0 fluorometer, sized with a Bioanalyzer 2100, and then quantified again using the KAPA Library Quantification kit. Every immunoSEQ 96-well plate was sequenced on a dedicated single-read 150-cycle Illumina NextSeq 550 flow cell. From the authors' description of their analysis: Because the immunoSEQ output held only junctional sequences and lacked quality scores, the filtering could not match the filtering applied to full-length reads. To assign V/J genes and CDR3, sequences were annotated against IMGT germline references using PyIR, a Python wrapper for IgBLAST v1.9. Any read was removed if the V/J assignment was weak (E-value above 1e-6), the CDR3 was missing, or the read contained stop codons, out-of-frame junctions, or ambiguous translated residues. V3J clonotypes were defined as sequences sharing an identical inferred V gene, J gene, and CDR3 amino acid sequence. Percentage overlap between repertoires was computed as shared unique clonotypes divided by the size of the smaller repertoire. Repertoire richness was assessed with RTK rarefaction, the Chao1 estimator, and Recon v2.1 estimates of unobserved clonotypes. OLGA was used to compute generation probabilities for all TCRbeta clonotypes that the gDNA method yielded from a handful of donors. The clones in this table, taken by TCRdb from immuneACCESS, are in-frame only. Not every clone is retained; where verified, under half of the shortfall comes from an unresolved V gene, and the cause of the rest is unknown. V, J and clone size are taken as reported in that table, and D and trimming were inferred from the DNA itself. In this sample the table shows millions of clones, 85% to 95% of which occur a single time. The leading ten clones occupy 0.39% of the sample.

The V gene is TRBV12-5 and the J gene is TRBJ2-2, with the D gene call left open. The source material was naive CD4+ T cells from PBMCs. Taken with the paper, the label for cell subset or site translates to: CD45RA+ positively selected. The TCR sequence derives from a man aged 18 to 29 in good health. Some clones in this sample may be carry-over from other donors' samples. The DNA sequence is given as TGTGCTAGTGGTTCCCTAGGGGAGCTGTTTTTT. This translates into CASGSLGELFF.